This TCR beta chain came from a study of T cell repertoires in cytomegalovirus infection. TCRdb passed the reads through MiXCR, listing each CDR3 protein once. This table has about 920,000 distinct CDR3 sequences, about a third appearing once. Looked up from germline, CDR1 is SGHRS and CDR2 is YFSETQ. The CDR3 is 18 amino acids. The V segment lost 2 bases and the J segment 0 bases; nucleotides outside the gene matches: 10. Findings and caveats of the study: Dominating the ex vivo response were HLA-C-restricted CMV-specific TCR beta clonotypes.

In the case of this clonotype: Its antigen is unidentified.

The receptor's source is a human donor in good health (CMV status not recorded). Some clones in this sample may be carry-over from other donors' samples. This specimen consisted of cultured CD8+ T cells from PBMCs, obtained from culture after CMV antigen stimulation. The V and J genes are TRBV5-1 and TRBJ2-1; 8 positions match TRBD2. The CDR3 is CASSFTSGHAYSYNEQFF. CDR3 nucleotides: TGCGCCAGCAGCTTCACTAGCGGTCATGCGTACTCCTACAATGAGCAGTTCTTC.